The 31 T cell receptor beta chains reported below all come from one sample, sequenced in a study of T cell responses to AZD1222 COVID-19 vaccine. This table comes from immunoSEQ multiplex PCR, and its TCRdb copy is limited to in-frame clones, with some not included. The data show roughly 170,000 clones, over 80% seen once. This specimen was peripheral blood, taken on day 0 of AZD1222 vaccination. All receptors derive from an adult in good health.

The CDR3 bases are TGCAGCGTTTTGACGGGAATGAACACTGAAGCTTTCTTT. It encodes CSVLTGMNTEAFF. This sequence joins TRBV29-1 and TRBJ1-1; D gene uncertain. Germline V gene data show CDR1 as SQVTM and CDR2 as ANQGSEA. This CDR3 comprises 13 residues. V was trimmed by 5 bases and J by 0 bases, leaving 10 bases between them. Based on the CDR3 plus reference TRBV29-1 and TRBJ1-1, the full variable domain is SAVISQKPSRDICQRGTSLTIQCQVDSQVTMMFWYRQQPGQSLTLIATANQGSEATYESGFVIDKFPISRPNLTFSTLTVSNMSPEDSSIYLCSVLTGMNTEAFFGQGTRLTVV.

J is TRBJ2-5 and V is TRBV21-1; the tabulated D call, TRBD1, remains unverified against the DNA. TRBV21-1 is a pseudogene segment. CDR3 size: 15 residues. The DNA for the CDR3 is TGTGCCAGCAGCGCCCGGGACAAATCGAGGGAGACCCAGTACTTC. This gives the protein CASSARDKSRETQYF.

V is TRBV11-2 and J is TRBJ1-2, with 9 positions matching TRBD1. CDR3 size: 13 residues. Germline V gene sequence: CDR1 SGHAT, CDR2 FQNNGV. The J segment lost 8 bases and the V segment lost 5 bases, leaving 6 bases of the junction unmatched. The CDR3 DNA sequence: TGTGCCAGCAGCCTCGGGACAGGGTGGGGCTACACCTTC. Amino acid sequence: CASSLGTGWGYTF.

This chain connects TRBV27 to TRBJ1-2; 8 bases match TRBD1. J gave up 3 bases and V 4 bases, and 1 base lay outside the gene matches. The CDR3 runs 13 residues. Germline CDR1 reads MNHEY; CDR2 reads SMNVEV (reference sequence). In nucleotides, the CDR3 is TGTGCCAGCAGTTGGGACAGGTACTATGGCTACACCTTC. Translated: CASSWDRYYGYTF.

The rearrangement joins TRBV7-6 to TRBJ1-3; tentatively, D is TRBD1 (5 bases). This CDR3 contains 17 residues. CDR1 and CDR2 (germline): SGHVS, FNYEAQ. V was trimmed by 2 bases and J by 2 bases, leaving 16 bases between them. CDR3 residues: CASSLNRPGSAGNTIYF. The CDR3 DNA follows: TGTGCCAGCAGCTTAAACAGGCCGGGGTCAGCTGGAAACACCATATATTTT.

The chain's CDR3 is CASSKISRKVSRANNSPLHF. The CDR3 DNA is TGTGCCAGCAGCAAAATTTCGAGGAAGGTATCCAGGGCTAATAATTCACCCCTCCACTTT. The chain combines TRBV21-1 with TRBJ1-6; the table gives TRBD1 as D, unverified against the DNA. TRBV21-1 constitutes a pseudogene. The CDR3 sequence is 20 residues long.

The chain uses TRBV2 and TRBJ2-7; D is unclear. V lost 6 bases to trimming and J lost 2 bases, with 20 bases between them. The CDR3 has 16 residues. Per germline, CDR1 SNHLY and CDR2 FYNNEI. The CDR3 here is CASSLFPPSSTYEQYF. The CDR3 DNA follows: TGTGCCAGCAGCCTTTTCCCACCCAGTTCTACCTACGAGCAGTACTTC.

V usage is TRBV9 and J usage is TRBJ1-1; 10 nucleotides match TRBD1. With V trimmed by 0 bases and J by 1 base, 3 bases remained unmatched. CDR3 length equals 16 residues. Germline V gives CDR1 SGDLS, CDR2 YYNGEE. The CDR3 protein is CASSVVTGGANTEAFF. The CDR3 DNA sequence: TGTGCCAGCAGCGTAGTGACAGGGGGCGCGAACACTGAAGCTTTCTTT.

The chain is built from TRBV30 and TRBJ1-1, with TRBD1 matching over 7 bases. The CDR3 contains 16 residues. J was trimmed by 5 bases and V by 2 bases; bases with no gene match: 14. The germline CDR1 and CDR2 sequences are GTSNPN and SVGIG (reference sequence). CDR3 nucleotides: TGTGCCTGGAGTCCTAGGGTAAGGGGGCAAGGGACTGAAGCTTTCTTT. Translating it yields CAWSPRVRGQGTEAFF.

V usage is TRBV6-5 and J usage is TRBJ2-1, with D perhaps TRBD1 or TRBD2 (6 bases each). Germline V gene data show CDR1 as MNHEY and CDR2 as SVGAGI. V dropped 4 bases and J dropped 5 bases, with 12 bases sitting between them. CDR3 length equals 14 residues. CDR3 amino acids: CASSWGAGNNEQFF. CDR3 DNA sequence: TGTGCCAGCAGTTGGGGGGCTGGAAACAATGAGCAGTTCTTC.

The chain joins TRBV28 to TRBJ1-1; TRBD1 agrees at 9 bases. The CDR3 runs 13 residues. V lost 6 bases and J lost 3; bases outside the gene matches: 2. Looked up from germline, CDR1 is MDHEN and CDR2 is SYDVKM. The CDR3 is CASRTGGYTEAFF. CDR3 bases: TGTGCCAGCAGGACAGGGGGATACACTGAAGCTTTCTTT.

As DNA, the CDR3 is TGCGCCAGCAGCCAAGGAATACAGGGACGAGGCTACACCTTC. Translated, it gives CASSQGIQGRGYTF. The rearrangement links TRBV4-3 to TRBJ1-2, with D perhaps TRBD1 (6 bases). The CDR3 totals 14 residues. V was clipped by 1 base and J by 8 bases, with 14 bases between them. The germline V gene has CDR1 LGHNA and CDR2 YSLEER.

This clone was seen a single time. CDR3 protein: CASSLSGSGSYNEQFF. DNA for the CDR3: TGTGCCAGCAGTCTTAGCGGTTCAGGGTCCTACAATGAGCAGTTCTTC. The V call is TRBV6-6, the J call TRBJ2-1; TRBD2 might be the D (6 bases). This CDR3 comprises 16 residues. The germline gives CDR1 MNHNY, CDR2 SVGAGI (reference sequence). V was trimmed by 5 bases and J by 1 base, leaving 15 bases between them.

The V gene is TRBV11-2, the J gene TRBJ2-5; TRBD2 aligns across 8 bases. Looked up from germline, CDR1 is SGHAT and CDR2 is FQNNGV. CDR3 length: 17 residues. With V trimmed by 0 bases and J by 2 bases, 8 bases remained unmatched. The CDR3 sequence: CASSLDPPGGLQETQYF. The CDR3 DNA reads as TGTGCCAGCAGCTTAGATCCGCCGGGAGGGTTACAAGAGACCCAGTACTTC.

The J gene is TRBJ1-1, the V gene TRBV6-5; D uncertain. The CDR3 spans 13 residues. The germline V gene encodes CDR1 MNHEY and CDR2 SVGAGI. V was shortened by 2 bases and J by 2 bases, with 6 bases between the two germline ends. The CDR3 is CASSYPGNTEAFF. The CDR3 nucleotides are TGTGCCAGCAGTTACCCGGGCAACACTGAAGCTTTCTTT.

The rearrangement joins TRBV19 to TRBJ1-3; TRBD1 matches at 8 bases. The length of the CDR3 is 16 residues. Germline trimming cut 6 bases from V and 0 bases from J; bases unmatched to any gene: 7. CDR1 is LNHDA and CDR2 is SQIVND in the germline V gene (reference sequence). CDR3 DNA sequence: TGTGCCAGTAGGCCGGGACAGGAACTCTCTGGAAACACCATATATTTT. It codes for CASRPGQELSGNTIYF.

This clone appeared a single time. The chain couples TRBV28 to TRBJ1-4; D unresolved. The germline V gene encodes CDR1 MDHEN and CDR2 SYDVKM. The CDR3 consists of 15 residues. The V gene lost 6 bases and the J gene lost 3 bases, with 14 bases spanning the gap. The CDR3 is CASSRPVGSNEKLFF. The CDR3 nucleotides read TGTGCCAGCAGCCGGCCGGTGGGTTCTAATGAAAAACTGTTTTTT.

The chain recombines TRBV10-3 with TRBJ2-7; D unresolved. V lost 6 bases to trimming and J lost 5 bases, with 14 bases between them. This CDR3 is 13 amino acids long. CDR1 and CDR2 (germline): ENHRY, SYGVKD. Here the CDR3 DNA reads TGTGCCATCAGCTCTTTGGCTCAGCACGAGCAGTACTTC. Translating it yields CAISSLAQHEQYF.

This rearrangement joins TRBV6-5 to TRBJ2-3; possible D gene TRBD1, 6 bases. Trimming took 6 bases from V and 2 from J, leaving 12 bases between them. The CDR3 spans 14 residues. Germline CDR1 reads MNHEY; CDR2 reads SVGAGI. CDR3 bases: TGTGCCAGCAGCATAGGACAGCACACAGATACGCAGTATTTT. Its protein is CASSIGQHTDTQYF.

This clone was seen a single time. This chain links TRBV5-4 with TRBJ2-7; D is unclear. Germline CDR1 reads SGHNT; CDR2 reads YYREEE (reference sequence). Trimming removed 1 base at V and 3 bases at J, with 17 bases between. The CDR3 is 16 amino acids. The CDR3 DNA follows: TGTGCCAGCAGCTTGAAGGCAGGACCAGCAAGCTACGAGCAGTACTTC. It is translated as CASSLKAGPASYEQYF.

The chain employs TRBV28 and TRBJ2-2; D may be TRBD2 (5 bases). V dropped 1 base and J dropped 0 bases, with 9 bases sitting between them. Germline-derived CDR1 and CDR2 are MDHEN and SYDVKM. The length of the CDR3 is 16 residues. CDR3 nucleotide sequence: TGTGCCAGCAGTTTATTTTCGGGGACGAACACCGGGGAGCTGTTTTTT. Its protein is CASSLFSGTNTGELFF.

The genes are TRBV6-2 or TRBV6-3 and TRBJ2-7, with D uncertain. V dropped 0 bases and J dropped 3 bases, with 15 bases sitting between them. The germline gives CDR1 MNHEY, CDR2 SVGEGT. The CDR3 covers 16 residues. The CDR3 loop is CASSYSRSRLFYEQYF. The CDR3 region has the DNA TGTGCCAGCAGTTACTCGAGGTCACGACTGTTCTACGAGCAGTACTTC.

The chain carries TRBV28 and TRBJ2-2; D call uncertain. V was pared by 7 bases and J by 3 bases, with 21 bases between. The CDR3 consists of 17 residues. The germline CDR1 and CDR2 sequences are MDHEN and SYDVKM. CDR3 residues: CASNKPSGLMDTGELFF. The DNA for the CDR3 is TGTGCCAGCAACAAACCGTCAGGCCTTATGGACACCGGGGAGCTGTTTTTT.

The chain's CDR3 is CASRGGLNTEAFF. DNA of the CDR3: TGTGCCAGCAGAGGCGGGCTGAACACTGAAGCTTTCTTT. The genes are TRBV13 and TRBJ1-1, with no clear D. V gave up 6 bases and J gave up 0 bases, with 8 bases separating them. Germline V gene sequence: CDR1 PRHDT, CDR2 FYEKMQ (reference sequence). The CDR3 is made up of 13 amino acids.

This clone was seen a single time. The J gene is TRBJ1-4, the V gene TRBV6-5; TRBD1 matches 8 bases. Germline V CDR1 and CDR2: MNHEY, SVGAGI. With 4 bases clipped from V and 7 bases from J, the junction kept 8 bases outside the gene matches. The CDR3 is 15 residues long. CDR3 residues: CASSSRTGLGEKLFF. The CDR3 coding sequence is TGTGCCAGCAGTTCCCGGACAGGGCTAGGTGAAAAACTGTTTTTT.

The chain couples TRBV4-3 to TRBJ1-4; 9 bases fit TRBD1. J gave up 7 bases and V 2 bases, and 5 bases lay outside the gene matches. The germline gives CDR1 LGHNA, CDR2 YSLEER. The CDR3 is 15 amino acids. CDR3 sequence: CASSQNRGLGEKLFF. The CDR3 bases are TGCGCCAGCAGCCAAAACAGGGGGCTCGGTGAAAAACTGTTTTTT.

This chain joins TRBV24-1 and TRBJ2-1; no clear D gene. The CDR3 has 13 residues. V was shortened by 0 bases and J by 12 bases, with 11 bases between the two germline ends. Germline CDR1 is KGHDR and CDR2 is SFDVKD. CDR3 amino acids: CATSDLSGSRQFF. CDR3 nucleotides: TGTGCCACCAGTGATTTGTCGGGTTCGAGGCAGTTCTTC.

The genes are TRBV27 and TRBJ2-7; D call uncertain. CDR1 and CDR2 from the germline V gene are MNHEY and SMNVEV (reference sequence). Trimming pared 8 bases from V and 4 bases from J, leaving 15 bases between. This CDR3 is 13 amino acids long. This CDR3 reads CASPPTELYEQYF. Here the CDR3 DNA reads TGTGCCAGCCCCCCGACCGAACTATACGAGCAGTACTTC.

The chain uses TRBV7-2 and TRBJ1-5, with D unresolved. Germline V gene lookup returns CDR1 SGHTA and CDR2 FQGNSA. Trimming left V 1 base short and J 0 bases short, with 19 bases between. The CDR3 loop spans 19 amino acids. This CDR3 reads CASSLVSRARYGSNQPQHF. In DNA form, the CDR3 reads TGTGCCAGCAGCTTAGTTTCAAGGGCCCGTTATGGTAGCAATCAGCCCCAGCATTTT.

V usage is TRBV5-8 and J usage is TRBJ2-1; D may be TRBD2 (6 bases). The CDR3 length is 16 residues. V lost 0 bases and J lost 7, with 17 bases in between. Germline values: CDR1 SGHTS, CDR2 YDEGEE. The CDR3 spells CASSLGTGTLGNEQFF. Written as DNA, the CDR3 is TGTGCCAGCAGCTTGGGGACCGGGACTTTGGGTAATGAGCAGTTCTTC.

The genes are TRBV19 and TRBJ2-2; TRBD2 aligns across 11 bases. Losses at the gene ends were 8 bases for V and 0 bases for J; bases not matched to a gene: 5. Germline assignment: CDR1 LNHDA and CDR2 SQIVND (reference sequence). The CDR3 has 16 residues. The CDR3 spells CASGGLAGTNTGELFF. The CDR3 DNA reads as TGTGCCAGTGGCGGACTAGCGGGTACGAACACCGGGGAGCTGTTTTTT.